The entry below describes one TCR beta chain. With a much larger clone just one base away, this may be a read error. Each CDR3 protein gets one entry after TCRdb re-called the 5' RACE reads with MiXCR. This table holds about 220,000 distinct CDR3 sequences, around 6.7% found once. This sample is drawn from a study of T cells after yellow fever vaccination. V was pared by 6 bases and J by 4 bases, with 12 bases between. The CDR3 loop spans 12 amino acids. Germline V gene lookup returns CDR1 DFQATT and CDR2 SNEGSKA (reference sequence). The chain recombines TRBV20-1 with TRBJ1-2, with unresolved D. The sample here was CD4+ T cells sorted from PBMCs, taken on the day of the yellow fever booster vaccination. The TCR was taken from a man aged 30 to 45 who received the YFV17D yellow fever vaccine. CDR3 nucleotide sequence: TGCAGTGCCCCGGTTAAATCCTATGGCTACACCTTC. Its protein is CSAPVKSYGYTF.